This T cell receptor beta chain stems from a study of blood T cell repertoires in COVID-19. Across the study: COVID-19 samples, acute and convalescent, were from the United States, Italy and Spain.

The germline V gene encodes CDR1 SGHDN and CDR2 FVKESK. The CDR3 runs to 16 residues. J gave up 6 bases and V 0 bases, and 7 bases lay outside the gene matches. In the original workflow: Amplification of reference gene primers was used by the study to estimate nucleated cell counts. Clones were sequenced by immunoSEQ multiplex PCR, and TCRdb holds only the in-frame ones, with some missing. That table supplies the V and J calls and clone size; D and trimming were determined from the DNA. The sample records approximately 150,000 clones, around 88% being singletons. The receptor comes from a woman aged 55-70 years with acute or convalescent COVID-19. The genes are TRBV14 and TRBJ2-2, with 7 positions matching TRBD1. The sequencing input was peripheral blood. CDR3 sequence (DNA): TGTGCCAGCAGCCAAGAACTAAACAGGGGCGCCGGGGAGCTGTTTTTT. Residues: CASSQELNRGAGELFF.